This entry lists 14 T cell receptor beta chains sequenced from one sample in a study of breast tumors, draining lymph nodes, adjacent tissues. TCRdb reprocessed the multiplex PCR reads with MiXCR, giving one entry per CDR3 protein. The sample contains 12,000 or so distinct CDR3 sequences, about 50% of which appear only once. Sequenced input: tumor-adjacent breast tissue. The receptors were gathered from a female donor with breast cancer. Some clones in this sample may be carry-over from other donors' samples.

The sample holds many counts of this clonotype. The genes are TRBV7-2 and TRBJ2-4, with 12 bases matching TRBD2. From germline, CDR1 is SGHTA and CDR2 FQGNSA. Losses at the gene ends were 4 bases for V and 11 bases for J; bases not matched to a gene: 9. The CDR3 is 15 residues long. The CDR3 DNA is TGTGCCAGCAGCTCCCTACTAGCGGGGGGAGGGGTTCAGTACTTC. This translates into CASSSLLAGGGVQYF.

This clonotype has at least ten counts. V is TRBV4-2 and J is TRBJ2-5; 7 bases are a match to TRBD2. After removal of 0 bases from V and 0 bases from J, the junction contained 7 bases not matched to a gene. The CDR3 sequence is 17 residues long. Germline-derived CDR1 and CDR2 are LGHNA and YNFKEQ. The CDR3, as DNA: TGTGCCAGCAGCCAAGAGGGGGGACTATCCTACCAAGAGACCCAGTACTTC. The encoded protein is CASSQEGGLSYQETQYF.

V usage is TRBV7-8 and J usage is TRBJ2-7; D might be TRBD2 (6 bases). V shed 1 base and J shed 1 base, with 17 bases lying between them. The CDR3 consists of 17 residues. Per the germline V gene, CDR1 is SGHVS and CDR2 is FQNEAQ. CDR3 region: CASSLVESAGPSYEQYF. In DNA form, the CDR3 reads TGTGCCAGCAGCTTAGTGGAGTCGGCGGGGCCGTCCTACGAGCAGTACTTC.

V gene TRBV19 combines with J gene TRBJ2-7; possibly TRBD1 for D (6 bases). This CDR3 is built from 15 residues. The germline CDR1 and CDR2 sequences are LNHDA and SQIVND (reference sequence). Trimming took 3 bases from V and 3 from J, leaving 15 bases between them. The CDR3 DNA follows: TGTGCCAGTAGTATTTGGGCAGGGGCGGACTACGAGCAGTACTTC. This sequence encodes CASSIWAGADYEQYF.

The chain couples TRBV6-6 to TRBJ2-1; no definite D call. This CDR3 region has 15 residues. V dropped 7 bases and J dropped 1 base, with 14 bases sitting between them. Germline V lookup: CDR1 MNHNY, CDR2 SVGAGI (reference sequence). The CDR3 loop is CASTVRVDSYNEQFF. CDR3 coding DNA: TGTGCCAGCACTGTTAGGGTAGATTCCTACAATGAGCAGTTCTTC.

This clonotype has only a few counts. The chain joins TRBV7-9 to TRBJ2-1, with unresolved D. The CDR3 covers 11 residues. Deletions cut 1 base from V and 10 bases from J, with 5 bases between. Germline CDR1 SEHNR, CDR2 FQNEAQ (reference sequence). The DNA for the CDR3 is TGTGCCAGCAGCTTAGGAGGCGAGCAGTTCTTC. Translated: CASSLGGEQFF. Supplemented by reference TRBV7-9 and TRBJ2-1, the full variable domain reads DTGVSQNPRHKITKRGQNVTFRCDPISEHNRLYWYRQTLGQGPEFLTYFQNEAQLEKSRLLSDRFSAERPKGSFSTLEIQRTEQGDSAMYLCASSLGGEQFFGPGTRLTVL.

The rearrangement links TRBV9 to TRBJ2-2; tentatively, D is TRBD1 or TRBD2 (6 bases each). Per germline, CDR1 SGDLS and CDR2 YYNGEE. The CDR3 consists of 17 residues. Trimming took off 6 bases at V and 1 base at J, with 19 bases between the two ends. The CDR3 region has the DNA TGTGCCAGCACCCGAACATCCAGGGGACTGAACACCGGGGAGCTGTTTTTT. Its translation: CASTRTSRGLNTGELFF.

For the CDR3, the DNA is TGTGCCAGCAGTGAATCACACAGGTACCAAGAGACCCAGTACTTC. Protein: CASSESHRYQETQYF. The rearrangement joins TRBV25-1 to TRBJ2-5; possible D gene TRBD1, 5 bases. V was cut by 1 base and J by 0 bases, with 9 bases left in between. The germline CDR1 and CDR2 sequences are MGHDK and SYGVNS. This CDR3 region has 15 residues.

This clonotype has at least ten counts. This chain joins TRBV5-1 and TRBJ1-2, with 10 bases lining up with TRBD1. Germline values: CDR1 SGHRS, CDR2 YFSETQ. The CDR3 is 16 amino acids. V lost 4 bases and J lost 4; bases outside the gene matches: 10. CDR3 bases: TGCGCCAGCAGCCAGGGGACAGGGGAAGGTGGCTATGGCTACACCTTC. Translated: CASSQGTGEGGYGYTF.

For this clonotype: A much more abundant neighbour one base away suggests this may be a read error. The chain uses TRBV2 and TRBJ2-1; 14 bases are a match to TRBD2. The CDR3 is 15 amino acids. Germline loops: CDR1 SNHLY, CDR2 FYNNEI. The CDR3 DNA reads TGTGCCAGCAGTTGGACTAGCGGGAGGCTCAATGAGCTGTTCTTC. As protein: CASSWTSGRLNELFF.

This clonotype qualifies as medium-sized. The chain uses TRBV2 and TRBJ1-2; TRBD1 agrees at 10 bases. The CDR3 is made up of 16 amino acids. Trimming at V came to 10 bases and at J to 6 bases, leaving 17 bases not matched to a gene. Germline CDR1 SNHLY, CDR2 FYNNEI. The CDR3 here is CATLLERDRGIDGYTF. DNA for the CDR3: TGTGCCACCCTACTAGAAAGGGACAGGGGTATTGATGGCTACACCTTC. Drawing the rest from reference TRBV2 and TRBJ1-2, the complete variable domain is EPEVTQTPSHQVTQMGQEVILRCVPISNHLYFYWYRQILGQKVEFLVSFYNNEISEKSEIFDDQFSVERPDGSNFTLKIRSTKLEDSAMYFCATLLERDRGIDGYTFGSGTRLTVV.

This clonotype was counted many times. Because the CDR3 is missing its conserved closing phenylalanine or tryptophan, this is likely a read error. This chain connects TRBV7-8 to TRBJ2-4; no clear D. V lost 2 bases, J lost 4 bases, and 9 bases lay in between. Germline values: CDR1 SGHVS, CDR2 FQNEAQ. The CDR3 extends over 14 amino acids. The CDR3 region is CASSLRETKNIQYL. The CDR3 DNA reads as TGTGCCAGCAGCTTAAGAGAGACTAAAAACATTCAGTACCTC.

There are many counts of this clonotype. The chain uses TRBV4-1 and TRBJ1-2; D perhaps matches TRBD1 (5 bases). CDR3 size: 14 residues. V gave up 1 base and J gave up 7 bases, with 13 bases separating them. Germline values: CDR1 MGHRA, CDR2 YSYEKL. For the CDR3, the DNA is TGCGCCAGCAGCCAAGGGGCAGGGCGGGGTGGCTACACCTTC. Protein: CASSQGAGRGGYTF.

Judged by abundance, this clonotype is large (0.1 to 1%). J is TRBJ2-2 and V is TRBV9, with TRBD1 identical over 11 bases. V was pared by 1 base and J by 5 bases, with 10 bases of the junction left unmatched. The CDR3 spans 18 residues. CDR1 is SGDLS and CDR2 is YYNGEE in the germline V gene. As DNA, the CDR3 is TGTGCCAGCAGCGTAAACAGGGGGGGACAGGGGGAAACCGGGGAGCTGTTTTTT. Translating it yields CASSVNRGGQGETGELFF.